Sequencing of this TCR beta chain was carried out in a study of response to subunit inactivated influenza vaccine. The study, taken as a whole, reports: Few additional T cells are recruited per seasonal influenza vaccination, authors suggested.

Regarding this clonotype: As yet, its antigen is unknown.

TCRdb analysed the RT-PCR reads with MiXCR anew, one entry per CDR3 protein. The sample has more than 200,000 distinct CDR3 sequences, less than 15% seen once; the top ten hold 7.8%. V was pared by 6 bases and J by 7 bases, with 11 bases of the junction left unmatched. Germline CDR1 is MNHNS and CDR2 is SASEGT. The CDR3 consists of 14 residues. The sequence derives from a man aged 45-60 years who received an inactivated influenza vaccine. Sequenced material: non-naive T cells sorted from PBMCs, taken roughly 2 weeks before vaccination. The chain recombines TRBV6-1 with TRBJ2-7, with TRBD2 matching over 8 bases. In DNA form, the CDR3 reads TGTGCCAGCAGCCGAAAAGCGGGAGTAGTTGAGCAGTACTTC. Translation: CASSRKAGVVEQYF.